A selection of T cell receptor beta chains follows, all from one sample in a study of T cells in Graves' hyperthyroidism and ophthalmopathy. TCRdb reprocessed the multiplex PCR reads with MiXCR, giving one entry per CDR3 protein. The sample lists about 350,000 distinct CDR3 sequences, roughly 18% occurring once. The sequenced sample consisted of blood. The receptors were sampled from a woman aged 35 to 49 with Graves' ophthalmopathy. Each CDR3 is given with its conserved first and last residue. Each record gives: CDR3 DNA, CDR3 protein, D gene, clone size, V gene, J gene. The D gene is left open where the match is weak. Size tells how often a clone was seen (once, few, many) or the class of an expanded clone, and some rows leave it out.

TGTGCCAGCAGTAGGGGTTACGTCGATCAGCCCCAGCATTTT,CASSRGYVDQPQHF,.,many,TRBV6-2/TRBV6-3,TRBJ1-5
TGCAGTGCTGAGACAGGGCTGGCCACTGAAGCTTTCTTT,CSAETGLATEAFF,TRBD1,many,TRBV20-1,TRBJ1-1
TGTGCCAGCAGTTTAAGGGCTAACACCATATATTTT,CASSLRANTIYF,.,many,TRBV12-3/TRBV12-4,TRBJ1-3
TGTGCCAGCAGGGGTACTAGCGAACTCGGAGAGACCCAGTACTTC,CASRGTSELGETQYF,TRBD2,many,TRBV27,TRBJ2-5
TGTGCCAGCGGTTCGACGGACAGTGGCACTGAAGCTTTCTTT,CASGSTDSGTEAFF,.,many,TRBV12-3/TRBV12-4,TRBJ1-1
TGTGCCAGCAGTGCGGGTGTATCAGGGGTAGCTTTCTTT,CASSAGVSGVAFF,.,many,TRBV28,TRBJ1-1
TGCAGCGTTAGTCGGGGAGGAAACACCGGGGAGCTGTTTTTT,CSVSRGGNTGELFF,.,many,TRBV29-1,TRBJ2-2
TGCGCCAGCAGCCCGGCGGTCCAGATCCCTGGAAACACCATATATTTT,CASSPAVQIPGNTIYF,.,few,TRBV5-1,TRBJ1-3
TGTGCCAGCACCCGGGTCCAGGGAGGATATGGCTACACCTTC,CASTRVQGGYGYTF,.,many,TRBV28,TRBJ1-2
TGTGCCAGTAGTGGCTACAGGTCTAGCGGTATTACTGACACCATATATTTT,CASSGYRSSGITDTIYF,.,many,TRBV19,TRBJ1-3
TGTGCCTGGCAATTAAACAGTAGGACTGAAGCTTTCTTT,CAWQLNSRTEAFF,.,.,TRBV30,TRBJ1-1
TGTGCCAGCAGTCCTCCCCCTTACAGGGGCCTGAACTCTGAAGCTTTTTTT,CASSPPPYRGLNSEAFF,TRBD1,.,TRBV12-3/TRBV12-4,TRBJ1-1
TGTGCCAGCAGTGCTCGACAGGGGGCCGAAGCTTTCTTT,CASSARQGAEAFF,TRBD1,many,TRBV2,TRBJ1-1
TGCAGCGTTGAAACAGGGGGATTAGGTGAAGCTTTCTTT,CSVETGGLGEAFF,TRBD1,many,TRBV29-1,TRBJ1-1
TGTGCCAGCAGCGTAGATGGCGGGAGCGCAGATACGCAGTATTTT,CASSVDGGSADTQYF,TRBD2,few,TRBV9,TRBJ2-3
TGTGCCAGCAGTACCGCTTGGACAGGGCGGAACACTGAAGCTTTCTTT,CASSTAWTGRNTEAFF,TRBD1,many,TRBV6-1,TRBJ1-1
TGTGCCAGCAGAGAGGACAGGGTTAATGCCTACGAGCAGTACTTC,CASREDRVNAYEQYF,TRBD1,many,TRBV6-1,TRBJ2-7
TGTGCCAGCCTCATACAGGGACGGGGGCCCTATGGCTACACCTTC,CASLIQGRGPYGYTF,.,many,TRBV6-1,TRBJ1-2
TGTGCCAGCAGTTTTGGGCGCACCTACGAGCAGTACTTC,CASSFGRTYEQYF,.,many,TRBV12-3/TRBV12-4,TRBJ2-7
TGTGCCATCAGGGATAAGACTGAAGCTTTCTTT,CAIRDKTEAFF,.,many,TRBV10-3,TRBJ1-1
TGTGCCAGCAGCTTCACAGGGGATGGAAACACCATATATTTT,CASSFTGDGNTIYF,TRBD1,few,TRBV7-9,TRBJ1-3
TGTGCCAGCAGTACGGGACAGGGAAACTATGGCTACACCTTC,CASSTGQGNYGYTF,TRBD1,many,TRBV6-5,TRBJ1-2
TGTGCCAGCAGTTACTCAGGTGGGGCCAACGTCCTGACTTTC,CASSYSGGANVLTF,.,many,TRBV6-2/TRBV6-3,TRBJ2-6
TGTGCCAGCAGTGCCAAGACAGACGGCAATCAGCCCCAGCATTTT,CASSAKTDGNQPQHF,.,many,TRBV6-1,TRBJ1-5
TGTGCCAGCAGTTTGGTGGGACAGACGAATCAGCCCCAGCATTTT,CASSLVGQTNQPQHF,TRBD1,.,TRBV12-3/TRBV12-4,TRBJ1-5
TGTTCCAGCAGCTTGGGGACGGCGAACACTGAAGCTTTCTTT,CSSSLGTANTEAFF,.,.,TRBV7-9,TRBJ1-1
TGTGCCAGCAGTGCCACGGACTACCAAGAGACCCAGTACTTC,CASSATDYQETQYF,.,many,TRBV6-2/TRBV6-3,TRBJ2-5
TGTGCCAGCAGAATGGAGGAGAAAAGTGAAGCTTTCTTT,CASRMEEKSEAFF,.,many,TRBV6-4,TRBJ1-1
TGTGCCAGCAGCTTCAGGGGAACGAGTAATTCACCCCTCCACTTT,CASSFRGTSNSPLHF,.,many,TRBV7-2,TRBJ1-6
TGTGCCAGCAGAAAAACGGGCCCCCGAGACGAGCAGTACTTC,CASRKTGPRDEQYF,.,many,TRBV12-3/TRBV12-4,TRBJ2-7
TGTGCCACCAGCCCCTCGTGGGGGGCCGGGGAGCTGTTTTTT,CATSPSWGAGELFF,.,many,TRBV15,TRBJ2-2
TGCAGTGCTAGTCCGGTTGGCAGGATGAACACTGAAGCTTTCTTT,CSASPVGRMNTEAFF,.,many,TRBV20-1,TRBJ1-1
TGCAGTGCTAGACCCCCTTTGGTAGCGAACACTGAAGCTTTCTTT,CSARPPLVANTEAFF,.,many,TRBV20-1,TRBJ1-1
TGTGCCTGGAGCGCCCCCGAGGTTCACACCGGGGAGCTGTTTTTT,CAWSAPEVHTGELFF,.,many,TRBV30,TRBJ2-2
TGTGCCAGCAGTGAATTAGGGGGCGCGAATGGCTACACCTTC,CASSELGGANGYTF,TRBD1,.,TRBV6-1,TRBJ1-2
TGTGCCAGCAGCCGGAAACCGGGACAGGGTCGCGAGCAGTACTTC,CASSRKPGQGREQYF,TRBD1,.,TRBV6-1,TRBJ2-7
TGTGCCAGCAGTTCACCGAGGAGTAGCGGGAGGACCGGGGAGCTGTTTTTT,CASSSPRSSGRTGELFF,TRBD2,many,TRBV6-2/TRBV6-3,TRBJ2-2
TGTGCCAGCATCGTACAAGGGACGGGGAACACTGAAGCTTTCTTT,CASIVQGTGNTEAFF,.,many,TRBV6-2/TRBV6-3,TRBJ1-1
TGTGCCAGCAGTGATAACAGGTATCAGCCCCAGCATTTT,CASSDNRYQPQHF,.,.,TRBV6-1,TRBJ1-5
TGTGCCACCAGCAGAGAGAGAATGGGAAACACCATATATTTT,CATSRERMGNTIYF,.,many,TRBV15,TRBJ1-3
TGTGCCAGCAGTTACCCGGCCTCTAGTGGGCCCCAGCATTTT,CASSYPASSGPQHF,.,many,TRBV6-5,TRBJ1-5
TGTGCCAGCAGCGTAGCGGTAGCGGGCACAGATACGCAGTATTTT,CASSVAVAGTDTQYF,.,many,TRBV9,TRBJ2-3
TGTGCCAGCAGCTTCCTTACACGGACCGGGGAGCTGTTTTTT,CASSFLTRTGELFF,.,many,TRBV11-2,TRBJ2-2
TGTGCCAGCAGCGGCAGGGGCGGACCTGGCAAAAACATTCAGTACTTC,CASSGRGGPGKNIQYF,.,many,TRBV2,TRBJ2-4
TGTGCCAGCAGTTCCACGGGACACTCAGTTGGGGAGCTGTTTTTT,CASSSTGHSVGELFF,.,many,TRBV7-9,TRBJ2-2
TGTGCCAGCTCACCAGAACCGGGTGTTTCACCCCTCCACTTT,CASSPEPGVSPLHF,.,few,TRBV18,TRBJ1-6
TGTGCCATCAGTGAGCCTAGCGGCACCGGGGAGCTGTTTTTT,CAISEPSGTGELFF,TRBD2,.,TRBV28,TRBJ2-2